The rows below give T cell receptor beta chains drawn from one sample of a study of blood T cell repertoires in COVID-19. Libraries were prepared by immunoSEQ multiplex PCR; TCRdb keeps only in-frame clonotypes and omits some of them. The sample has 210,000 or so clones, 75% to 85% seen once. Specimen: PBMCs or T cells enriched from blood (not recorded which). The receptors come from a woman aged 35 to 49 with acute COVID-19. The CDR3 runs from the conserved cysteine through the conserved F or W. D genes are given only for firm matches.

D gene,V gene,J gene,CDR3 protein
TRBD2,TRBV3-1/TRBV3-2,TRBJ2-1,CASSQGVSGSYEQFF
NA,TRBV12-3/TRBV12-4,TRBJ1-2,CASSLAANYGYTF
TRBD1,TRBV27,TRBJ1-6,CASTQGAWDSPLHF
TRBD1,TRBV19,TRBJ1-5,CAVGGRGLPNQPQHF
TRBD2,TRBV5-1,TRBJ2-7,CASSLGAGGPYEQYF
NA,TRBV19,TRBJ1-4,CASSMKQINEKLFF
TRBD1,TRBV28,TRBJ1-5,CASSSRQGNQPQHF
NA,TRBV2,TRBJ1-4,CASSPGLRGEKLFF
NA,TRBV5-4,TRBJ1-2,CASRAGSYGYTF
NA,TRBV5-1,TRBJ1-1,CASSSAGVFGTEAFF
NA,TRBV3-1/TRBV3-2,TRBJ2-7,CASSQGPAGYEQYF
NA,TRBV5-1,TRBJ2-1,CASSLGGFGAANNNEQFF
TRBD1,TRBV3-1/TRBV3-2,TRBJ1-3,CASSQEQGSGNTIYF
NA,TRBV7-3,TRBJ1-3,CASSFRGGTGNTIYF
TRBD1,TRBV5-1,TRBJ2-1,CASSLPGQGVSEQFF
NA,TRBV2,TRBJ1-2,CASSPYTNGYTF
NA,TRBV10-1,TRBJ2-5,CASSERGAGQETQYF
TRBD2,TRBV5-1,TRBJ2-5,CASSLGTSGQETQYF
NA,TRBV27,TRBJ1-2,CASSLSTRYGYTF
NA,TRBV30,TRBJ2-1,CAWSVLDGYNEQFF
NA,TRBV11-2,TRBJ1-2,CASSLDSVDYGYTF
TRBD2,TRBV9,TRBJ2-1,CASSGWTSGSNEQFF
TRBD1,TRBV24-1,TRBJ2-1,CATSGTGASSYNEQFF
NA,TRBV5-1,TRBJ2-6,CASSTSSGANVLTF
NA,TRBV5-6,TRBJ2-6,CASSPERDSGANVLTF
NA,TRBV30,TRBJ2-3,CAWETGLGGDTQYF
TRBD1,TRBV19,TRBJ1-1,CASSTRTGTNTEAFF
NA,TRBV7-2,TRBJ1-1,CASSFRGMGTEAFF
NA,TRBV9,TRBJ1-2,CASSVAAQGKGYTF